A selection of T cell receptor beta chains follows, all from one sample in a study of T cell changes during pregnancy in multiple sclerosis. Method: immunoSEQ multiplex PCR; TCRdb's copy keeps in-frame clones and lacks some. Here the sample spans roughly 49,000 clones, under 90% being singletons. The source material was peripheral blood, sampled in the first trimester of pregnancy. These receptors originate from a female donor in good health, enrolled as a control in a pregnancy study. CDR3s include the opening cysteine and the closing phenylalanine or tryptophan. A D gene is named only where the DNA matches it firmly. Size is stated for part of the rows, as once, few or many counts, or as a class when the clone is expanded.

V gene: TRBV19; clone size: few; J gene: TRBJ1-4; D gene: TRBD1; CDR3 protein: CASSEGGQGNEKLFF; CDR3 DNA: TGTGCCAGTAGTGAAGGGGGACAGGGGAATGAAAAACTGTTTTTT
V gene: TRBV4-1; clone size: .; J gene: TRBJ1-4; D gene: TRBD1; CDR3 protein: CASSPAGTGNEKLFF; CDR3 DNA: TGCGCCAGCAGCCCAGCCGGGACAGGGAATGAAAAACTGTTTTTT
V gene: TRBV19; clone size: .; J gene: TRBJ2-1; D gene: TRBD2; CDR3 protein: CASSVGTSRYNEQFF; CDR3 DNA: TGTGCCAGTAGTGTTGGGACTAGTCGCTACAATGAGCAGTTCTTC
V gene: TRBV28; clone size: .; J gene: TRBJ2-7; D gene: .; CDR3 protein: CASSSGGVSYEQYF; CDR3 DNA: TGTGCCAGCAGTTCTGGAGGGGTATCCTACGAGCAGTACTTC
V gene: TRBV9; clone size: .; J gene: TRBJ2-7; D gene: TRBD2; CDR3 protein: CASSVGASGVEIHYEQYF; CDR3 DNA: TGTGCCAGCAGCGTAGGGGCTAGCGGGGTGGAGATTCACTACGAGCAGTACTTC
V gene: TRBV21-1; clone size: .; J gene: TRBJ1-1; D gene: .; CDR3 protein: CARLGRQGRAFF; CDR3 DNA: TGTGCCCGGCTGGGAAGACAGGGAAGGGCTTTCTTT
V gene: TRBV29-1; clone size: once; J gene: TRBJ1-4; D gene: .; CDR3 protein: CSVLRDNNEKLFF; CDR3 DNA: TGCAGCGTTCTCCGGGACAATAATGAAAAACTGTTTTTT
V gene: TRBV30; clone size: .; J gene: TRBJ2-4; D gene: .; CDR3 protein: CAWRAGGTKNIQYF; CDR3 DNA: TGTGCCTGGAGAGCAGGGGGGACCAAAAACATTCAGTACTTC
V gene: TRBV5-1; clone size: .; J gene: TRBJ1-4; D gene: .; CDR3 protein: CASSSPGHSDEKLFF; CDR3 DNA: TGCGCCAGCAGCTCACCGGGACATTCGGATGAAAAACTGTTTTTT
V gene: TRBV15; clone size: .; J gene: TRBJ2-5; D gene: TRBD1; CDR3 protein: CATSRAQTGKLVEQYF; CDR3 DNA: TGTGCCACCAGCAGAGCCCAGACAGGGAAGTTGGTTGAGCAGTACTTC
V gene: TRBV9; clone size: .; J gene: TRBJ1-5; D gene: .; CDR3 protein: CASSSTGTSNQPQHF; CDR3 DNA: TGTGCCAGCAGCTCCACAGGGACTAGCAATCAGCCCCAGCATTTT
V gene: TRBV7-6; clone size: .; J gene: TRBJ1-1; D gene: .; CDR3 protein: CASSLGPRLEAFF; CDR3 DNA: TGTGCCAGCAGCTTAGGCCCCAGGCTTGAAGCTTTCTTT
V gene: TRBV5-4; clone size: .; J gene: TRBJ1-4; D gene: TRBD1; CDR3 protein: CASSSPGQGHEKLFF; CDR3 DNA: TGTGCCAGCAGCTCTCCGGGACAGGGGCATGAAAAACTGTTTTTT
V gene: TRBV6-6; clone size: .; J gene: TRBJ2-1; D gene: .; CDR3 protein: CASSTREASSYNEQFF; CDR3 DNA: TGTGCCAGCAGTACCCGTGAAGCGAGCTCCTACAATGAGCAGTTCTTC
V gene: TRBV7-9; clone size: .; J gene: TRBJ1-1; D gene: TRBD1; CDR3 protein: CASSFLRGPVNTEAFF; CDR3 DNA: TGTGCCAGCAGCTTCTTAAGGGGGCCCGTGAACACTGAAGCTTTCTTT
V gene: TRBV6-5; clone size: .; J gene: TRBJ1-1; D gene: .; CDR3 protein: CASSYSREIDRIF; CDR3 DNA: TGTGCCAGCAGTTACTCACGGGAGATTGACCGGATCTTT
V gene: TRBV6-5; clone size: .; J gene: TRBJ2-1; D gene: .; CDR3 protein: CASNHQGYNEQFF; CDR3 DNA: TGTGCCAGCAATCACCAGGGATACAATGAGCAGTTCTTC
V gene: TRBV5-1; clone size: once; J gene: TRBJ2-7; D gene: TRBD1; CDR3 protein: CASRESGTGGGEQYF; CDR3 DNA: TGCGCCAGCAGGGAATCCGGGACAGGGGGCGGGGAGCAGTACTTC
V gene: TRBV6-4; clone size: .; J gene: TRBJ2-3; D gene: .; CDR3 protein: CASSDSMEGDTQYF; CDR3 DNA: TGTGCCAGCAGTGACTCGATGGAGGGAGATACGCAGTATTTT
V gene: TRBV21-1; clone size: .; J gene: TRBJ1-5; D gene: .; CDR3 protein: CASSKRGVSSNQPQHF; CDR3 DNA: TGTGCCAGCAGCAAACGGGGAGTCAGTTCCAATCAGCCCCAGCATTTT
V gene: TRBV11-3; clone size: .; J gene: TRBJ2-5; D gene: .; CDR3 protein: CASSWSVQETQYF; CDR3 DNA: TGTGCCAGCAGCTGGTCGGTTCAAGAGACCCAGTACTTC
V gene: TRBV10-3; clone size: .; J gene: TRBJ1-1; D gene: .; CDR3 protein: CAISEGAGRGTEAFF; CDR3 DNA: TGTGCCATCAGTGAGGGGGCAGGGAGGGGCACTGAAGCTTTCTTT
V gene: TRBV4-2; clone size: .; J gene: TRBJ1-5; D gene: .; CDR3 protein: CASSQGGQNSNQPQHF; CDR3 DNA: TGTGCCAGCAGCCAAGGAGGACAAAATAGCAATCAGCCCCAGCATTTT
V gene: TRBV5-4; clone size: .; J gene: TRBJ2-7; D gene: .; CDR3 protein: CASSSPTGVEQYF; CDR3 DNA: TGTGCCAGCAGCTCACCGACTGGAGTCGAGCAGTACTTC
V gene: TRBV5-6; clone size: .; J gene: TRBJ1-6; D gene: TRBD1; CDR3 protein: CASSFAGQDNSPLHF; CDR3 DNA: TGTGCCAGCAGCTTTGCGGGACAGGATAATTCACCCCTCCACTTT
V gene: TRBV7-7; clone size: .; J gene: TRBJ2-7; D gene: .; CDR3 protein: CASSSSSYEQYF; CDR3 DNA: TGTGCTAGCAGCTCTTCCTCCTACGAGCAGTACTTC
V gene: TRBV4-2; clone size: .; J gene: TRBJ1-4; D gene: TRBD1; CDR3 protein: CASSQSPDRGRGNEKLFF; CDR3 DNA: TGTGCCAGCAGCCAATCTCCGGACAGGGGGAGAGGTAATGAAAAACTGTTTTTT
V gene: TRBV5-8; clone size: .; J gene: TRBJ1-5; D gene: TRBD1; CDR3 protein: CASSLGVRGRNQPQHF; CDR3 DNA: TGTGCCAGCAGCTTGGGCGTCAGGGGGCGCAATCAGCCCCAGCATTTT
V gene: TRBV11-2; clone size: .; J gene: TRBJ1-4; D gene: TRBD1; CDR3 protein: CASSPGQGMEKLFF; CDR3 DNA: TGTGCCAGCAGTCCAGGACAGGGCATGGAAAAACTGTTTTTT
V gene: TRBV10-3; clone size: few; J gene: TRBJ1-6; D gene: .; CDR3 protein: CAISGQLRPPLHF; CDR3 DNA: TGTGCCATCAGTGGACAGTTACGGCCACCCCTCCACTTT
V gene: TRBV6-5; clone size: .; J gene: TRBJ2-7; D gene: .; CDR3 protein: CASSYSGSSYEQYF; CDR3 DNA: TGTGCCAGCAGTTACTCCGGGAGCTCCTACGAGCAGTACTTC
V gene: TRBV7-9; clone size: once; J gene: TRBJ2-7; D gene: .; CDR3 protein: CASSLPRDSYEQYF; CDR3 DNA: TGTGCCAGCAGCTTACCCAGGGACTCCTACGAGCAGTACTTC
V gene: TRBV30; clone size: .; J gene: TRBJ2-1; D gene: TRBD2; CDR3 protein: CAWTFGGESYNEQFF; CDR3 DNA: TGTGCCTGGACTTTTGGGGGGGAGTCCTACAATGAGCAGTTCTTC
V gene: TRBV30; clone size: .; J gene: TRBJ2-7; D gene: .; CDR3 protein: CAWSVGAPPGEQYF; CDR3 DNA: TGTGCCTGGAGTGTAGGCGCCCCCCCGGGCGAGCAGTACTTC
V gene: TRBV7-2; clone size: .; J gene: TRBJ1-1; D gene: TRBD1; CDR3 protein: CASSIGTGRTEAFF; CDR3 DNA: TGTGCCAGCAGCATCGGGACAGGTCGCACTGAAGCTTTCTTT
V gene: TRBV6-5; clone size: .; J gene: TRBJ2-5; D gene: TRBD2; CDR3 protein: CASSPIAGTQYF; CDR3 DNA: TGTGCCAGCAGCCCGATAGCGGGGACCCAGTACTTC
V gene: TRBV29-1; clone size: .; J gene: TRBJ2-1; D gene: .; CDR3 protein: CSAQGSSSYNEQFF; CDR3 DNA: TGCAGCGCTCAGGGGTCGAGCTCCTACAATGAGCAGTTCTTC
V gene: TRBV30; clone size: .; J gene: TRBJ2-3; D gene: .; CDR3 protein: CAWSVRRLGGPRGPDTQYF; CDR3 DNA: TGTGCCTGGAGTGTACGGAGGTTGGGGGGACCCAGAGGCCCAGATACGCAGTATTTT
V gene: TRBV15; clone size: .; J gene: TRBJ1-2; D gene: .; CDR3 protein: CATSRDLGREVGYTF; CDR3 DNA: TGTGCCACCAGCAGAGATCTGGGGAGAGAGGTTGGCTACACCTTC